This T cell receptor beta chain was sequenced for a study of PD-L1 blockade in urothelial cancer. Overall study context: Males with bladder-origin urothelial cancer constituted most of the 29 patients. It was at 3 weeks (second dose) and 6 weeks after treatment start that blood was analyzed.

Spiked synthetic TCR analogs estimated absolute template abundance per PCR. Sequencing was performed with immunoSEQ multiplex PCR; in TCRdb, only in-frame clones are kept and a portion is missing. Among around 100,000 clones, around nine tenths were seen once, and the ten largest hold 1.5% to 2.5%. The CDR3 totals 12 residues. Germline V gives CDR1 SNHLY, CDR2 FYNNEI. Trimming took 4 bases from V and 8 from J, leaving 11 bases between them. The sample's time point: pretreatment peripheral blood. General study results and limits: Pretreatment TCR clonality in blood, when below the median, was predictive of better survival.

Turning to this clone: What it recognizes is unknown.

The sequencing here drew on PBMCs, taken around atezolizumab (anti-PD-L1) treatment. This TCR was sampled from a man aged 55 to 70 with urothelial cancer. The rearrangement uses TRBV2 and TRBJ1-2; D might be TRBD1 (6 bases). Here the CDR3 DNA reads TGTGCCAGCAGTGTCCTTCAGGGGGGCTACACCTTC. This sequence encodes CASSVLQGGYTF.